The clone carrying this T cell receptor beta chain was counted a few times. The antigen remains undetermined. Orbital computed tomography and thyroid ultrasound, together with serum TRAb and thyroxine and clinical symptoms, were used for diagnoses. The data stem from a study of T cells in Graves' hyperthyroidism and ophthalmopathy. Turning to the study itself: Sampling of peripheral blood happened at initial diagnosis, prior to any treatment. Study-level findings and limits: Model-based prediction identified ophthalmopathy a median around 6.7 months prior to its onset.

What was amplified from RNA transcripts were TCR beta CDR3 regions. HTBI primers were used for first-round RT-PCR of the TCR CDR3. TCRdb re-called the multiplex PCR reads through MiXCR, storing one row per CDR3 protein. The repertoire holds fewer than 550,000 distinct CDR3 sequences, with approximately 25% as singletons. The germline CDR1 and CDR2 sequences are MDHEN and SYDVKM. With 2 bases removed from V and 7 bases from J, the gap between germline ends came to 9 bases. The CDR3 runs 12 residues. The sequencing sample was made of blood. The TCR sequence derives from a woman in her 30s with Graves' ophthalmopathy. The chain uses TRBV28 and TRBJ2-7; the D gene is possibly TRBD2 (5 bases). Here the CDR3 DNA reads TGTGCCAGCAGTTTAAAGTCGGGAGAGCAGTACTTC. Translating gives CASSLKSGEQYF.